The 9 T cell receptor beta chains reported below all come from one sample, sequenced in a study of regulatory T cells in long-lasting Graves disease. As to time point: newly diagnosed GD, antithyroid drugs for less than 3 months. Extracted RNA from PBMCs served as the source of the TCR library. According to the study, TCR beta libraries were built with iRepertoire HTBI primers and CDR3-region Arm-PCR. TCRdb reprocessed the multiplex PCR reads via MiXCR and lists one record per CDR3 protein. Here the sample spans under 800,000 distinct CDR3 sequences, around 17% being singletons. The sample was also linked to a second study, of T cells in Graves' hyperthyroidism and ophthalmopathy.

The sample here was peripheral blood mononuclear cells (PBMCs), taken at new diagnosis, from a patient treated with antithyroid drugs. The receptors originated from a woman aged 30 to 39 with Graves disease.

The CDR3 here is CASSGGGTQYF. CDR3 bases: TGTGCCAGCAGTGGAGGGGGAACCCAGTACTTC. The rearrangement joins TRBV6-2 or TRBV6-3 to TRBJ2-3; possibly TRBD1 or TRBD2 for D (6 bases each). The DNA end favors TRBJ2-5, so the J call may be wrong. Germline V CDR1 and CDR2: MNHEY, SVGEGT. The CDR3 totals 11 residues.

The chain carries TRBV10-2 and TRBJ1-1; D unclear. The germline V gene encodes CDR1 WSHSY and CDR2 SAAADI. The CDR3 is made up of 12 amino acids. V was pared by 6 bases and J by 3 bases, with 8 bases between. Written as DNA, the CDR3 is TGCGCCAGCAGACTGGGAGACACTGAAGCTTTCTTT. As protein: CASRLGDTEAFF.

This clonotype was picked up a small number of times. The chain is built from TRBV3-1 and TRBJ2-7; TRBD1 matches 7 bases. In germline, CDR1 is LGHDT, CDR2 YNNKEL (reference sequence). J gave up 4 bases and V 10 bases, and 10 bases lay outside the gene matches. CDR3 size: 13 residues. The CDR3 region has the DNA TGTGCCACCGAAGGGACAGCTACGTACGAGCAGTACTTC. It translates to CATEGTATYEQYF.

V is TRBV6-1 and J is TRBJ2-5; D ambiguous. The V end was cut by 8 bases, the J end by 9 bases, with 22 bases between. Germline lookup yields CDR1 MNHNS and CDR2 SASEGT. This CDR3 is 14 amino acids long. The CDR3 region is CASCGGPAGRPQYF. The DNA of the CDR3 is TGTGCCAGCTGTGGCGGCCCCGCAGGTCGGCCCCAGTACTTC.

For this clonotype: A much larger clonotype is one base distant, so this may be a read error. A read error is likely, as this CDR3 ends without the conserved phenylalanine or tryptophan. The chain uses TRBV6-1 and TRBJ1-6; possible D gene TRBD1, 5 bases. V lost 6 bases and J 10 bases, leaving 19 bases between the germline ends. Germline assignment: CDR1 MNHNS and CDR2 SASEGT. This CDR3 spans 15 amino acids. The CDR3 reads CASSTPGEARSPLHL. CDR3 nucleotide sequence: TGTGCCAGCAGCACCCCGGGGGAGGCTCGATCACCCCTCCACCTT.

This clonotype occurred many times. The chain combines TRBV12-3 or TRBV12-4 with TRBJ2-1, with TRBD2 identical over 13 bases. The ends lost 4 bases at V and 6 bases at J; junction bases unmatched: 6. This CDR3 is 16 amino acids long. In DNA, the CDR3 is TGTGCCAGCAGTTCCCGGACTAGCGGGAGTAGCAATGAGCAGTTCTTC. This translates into CASSSRTSGSSNEQFF.

This clonotype was detected a few times. The CDR3 region has the DNA TGTGCCACCAGCAGTGGGCCGGTAGCGGGAGGACGAGAGACCCAGTACTTC. Translation gives CATSSGPVAGGRETQYF. The chain combines TRBV15 with TRBJ2-5; TRBD2 matches 10 bases. This CDR3 has 17 amino acids. Trimming removed 3 bases from V and 4 bases from J; junction bases left unmatched: 11. CDR1 and CDR2 from the germline V gene are LNHNV and YYDKDF (reference sequence). Using reference TRBV15 and TRBJ2-5 for the parts outside the CDR3, the full variable domain is DAMVIQNPRYQVTQFGKPVTLSCSQTLNHNVMYWYQQKSSQAPKLLFHYYDKDFNNEADTPDNFQSRRPNTSFCFLDIRSPGLGDTAMYLCATSSGPVAGGRETQYFGPGTRLLVL.

This clonotype was detected many times. The chain uses TRBV2 and TRBJ2-7; D is unclear. The CDR3 is 13 amino acids. The V end lost 4 bases, the J end lost 2 bases, and 9 bases lay between the germline ends. CDR1 and CDR2 (germline): SNHLY, FYNNEI. The CDR3 region has the DNA TGTGCCAGCAGTGTCGGCGAAACCTACGAGCAGTACTTC. It translates to CASSVGETYEQYF.

This clonotype was counted ten times or more. V and J are TRBV28 and TRBJ2-6; D ambiguous. This CDR3 is built from 13 residues. CDR1 is MDHEN, CDR2 SYDVKM, per germline. V shed 8 bases and J shed 4 bases, with 9 bases lying between them. The CDR3 DNA is TGTGCCAGCGTTCAACCGGGGGCCAACGTCCTGACTTTC. Its translation: CASVQPGANVLTF.